The clone carrying this T cell receptor beta chain has only a few counts. Its matching antigen is unknown. The record originates from a study of blood T cells in healthy people across ages. Study results and caveats: Observed TCR beta diversity per million T cells went down as age went up. This fall followed a roughly linear course with age.

Sample-barcoded 5' priming and a J-beta primer mix drove a second PCR of roughly 6 to 12 cycles. All cDNA molecules were each tagged by a template-switch adaptor with 12 random nucleotides. MiXCR, run by TCRdb on the 5' RACE reads, gives a single entry per CDR3 protein. The data show 1.5 million to 2 million distinct CDR3 sequences, over 25% seen once. This CDR3 comprises 14 residues. Trimming removed 3 bases at V and 7 bases at J, with 13 bases between. Germline loops: CDR1 LGHNT, CDR2 FRNRAP. Each of the donors had 9 to 10 milliliters of peripheral blood drawn into EDTA-treated Vacutainer tubes. Extracted total RNA amounted to at least 5.5 micrograms for each sample.

This TCR was sampled from a woman aged 25 to 39 in good health. Sequenced: blood. This chain uses TRBV12-5 with TRBJ2-1; perhaps TRBD1 as D (5 bases). The chain's CDR3 is CASGFLPQGNEQFF. The CDR3 region has the DNA TGTGCTAGTGGTTTCCTACCCCAGGGTAATGAGCAGTTCTTC.